Presented here are 31 T cell receptor beta chains from one specimen sequenced in a study of T cells in Graves' hyperthyroidism and ophthalmopathy. Authors of the study amplified TCR beta CDR3 regions from RNA transcripts. The study used the HTBI primer set for a first-round RT-PCR of the TCR CDR3. MiXCR was run by TCRdb on the multiplex PCR reads, yielding one entry per CDR3 protein. The table shows 300,000 to 400,000 distinct CDR3 sequences, with roughly 20% occurring only once. Input material: blood. These receptors were obtained from a man between 18 and 35 years old with Graves' ophthalmopathy.

In its sample, this clonotype was seen many times. The chain employs TRBV10-3 and TRBJ2-5; 11 bases map to TRBD2. This CDR3 has 16 residues. Germline V gene lookup returns CDR1 ENHRY and CDR2 SYGVKD. The V and J ends lost 5 bases and 1 base, in that order; junction bases with no gene match: 6. The CDR3 is CAISRSSGGRQETQYF. The CDR3 coding sequence is TGTGCCATCAGTCGCTCTAGCGGGGGGCGCCAAGAGACCCAGTACTTC.

A few counts support this clonotype. V is TRBV12-3 or TRBV12-4 and J is TRBJ1-6; D uncertain. With 5 bases removed from V and 7 bases from J, the gap between germline ends came to 12 bases. The CDR3 sequence is 14 residues long. CDR3 sequence: CASSQPGTNSPLHF. In DNA, the CDR3 is TGTGCCAGCAGTCAACCGGGAACAAATTCACCCCTCCACTTT.

This chain uses TRBV6-1 with TRBJ1-6, with TRBD1 matching 7 bases. The germline V gene has CDR1 MNHNS and CDR2 SASEGT. After removal of 3 bases from V and 5 bases from J, the junction contained 4 bases not matched to a gene. The CDR3 has 15 residues. CDR3 nucleotides: TGTGCCAGCAGTGATACCGGGACAGATAATTCACCCCTCCACTTT. Its protein product is CASSDTGTDNSPLHF.

The chain employs TRBV15 and TRBJ1-2; D call uncertain. Trimming took off 0 bases at V and 4 bases at J, with 12 bases between the two ends. The V gene's germline CDR1 is LNHNV and CDR2 YYDKDF (reference sequence). There are 15 residues in the CDR3. The CDR3 reads CATSRDQQRPYGYTF. CDR3 nucleotide sequence: TGTGCCACCAGCAGAGATCAACAACGGCCCTATGGCTACACCTTC.

The V call is TRBV4-1, the J call TRBJ1-2; D may be TRBD1 (5 bases). V dropped 2 bases and J dropped 2 bases, with 21 bases sitting between them. Germline assignment: CDR1 MGHRA and CDR2 YSYEKL. The CDR3 consists of 18 residues. The CDR3 sequence: CASSQSQVSGTSNYGYTF. DNA of the CDR3: TGCGCCAGCAGCCAATCCCAGGTATCCGGGACCTCGAACTATGGCTACACCTTC.

This clonotype has more than one count but fewer than ten. This chain joins TRBV20-1 and TRBJ2-7, with D perhaps TRBD2 (5 bases). The germline gives CDR1 DFQATT, CDR2 SNEGSKA (reference sequence). CDR3 length: 13 residues. Deletions cut 1 base from V and 5 bases from J, with 12 bases between. The CDR3 sequence: CSARGGSGDEQYF. CDR3 sequence (DNA): TGCAGTGCTAGAGGCGGTTCCGGGGACGAGCAGTACTTC.

The chain carries TRBV25-1 and TRBJ2-3; tentatively, D is TRBD1 or TRBD2 (5 bases each). Trimming left V 5 bases short and J 5 bases short, with 14 bases between. Germline lookup yields CDR1 MGHDK and CDR2 SYGVNS. CDR3 size: 14 residues. The CDR3 region is CASSIRGAGDTQYF. CDR3 nucleotide sequence: TGTGCCAGCAGTATTCGAGGGGCCGGAGATACGCAGTATTTT.

This clonotype was picked up many times. The junction and the germline gene differ at one end; a read error may be behind it. The chain recombines TRBV5-1 with TRBJ1-2; possible D gene TRBD1, 6 bases. Germline CDR1 reads SGHRS; CDR2 reads YFSETQ. This CDR3 is 12 amino acids long. The CDR3 nucleotides are TGTGCCAGCAGCCCGGACAGCTATGGCTACACCTTC. Protein: CASSPDSYGYTF. The full variable domain, its missing parts supplied by reference TRBV5-1 and TRBJ1-2, is KAGVTQTPRYLIKTRGQQVTLSCSPISGHRSVSWYQQTPGQGLQFLFEYFSETQRNKGNFPGRFSGRQFSNSRSEMNVSTLELGDSALYLCASSPDSYGYTFGSGTRLTVV.

This clonotype was counted ten times or more. J is TRBJ2-1 and V is TRBV7-3; 7 bases align to TRBD2. The CDR3 sequence is 15 residues long. Germline V gene lookup returns CDR1 SGHTA and CDR2 FQGTGA. The J segment lost 10 bases and the V segment lost 0 bases, leaving 9 bases of the junction unmatched. The CDR3 reads CASSLTWGGSGEQFF. In nucleotides, the CDR3 is TGTGCCAGCAGCTTAACATGGGGGGGTAGCGGGGAGCAGTTCTTC.

This clonotype was observed at least ten times. The chain has TRBV3-1 and TRBJ1-2, with D unclear. V was clipped by 4 bases and J by 6 bases, with 15 bases between them. This CDR3 contains 14 residues. Germline CDR1 and CDR2: LGHDT and YNNKEL (reference sequence). CDR3 in amino acids: CASSLGTSGNGYTF. CDR3 sequence (DNA): TGTGCCAGCAGCCTCGGTACATCGGGGAATGGCTACACCTTC.

The table lists this clonotype with a few counts. This sequence joins TRBV4-1 and TRBJ2-7; 9 positions match TRBD2. The length of the CDR3 is 16 residues. The trim removed 3 bases at V and 4 bases at J, leaving 10 bases unmatched. Germline CDR1 is MGHRA and CDR2 is YSYEKL. The CDR3 loop reads CASSQPTRLAGYEQYF. The CDR3 region has the DNA TGCGCCAGCAGCCAGCCCACCCGTCTAGCGGGGTACGAGCAGTACTTC.

This clonotype was detected ten times or more. The V call is TRBV3-1, the J call TRBJ2-7, with TRBD1 matching 7 bases. The length of the CDR3 is 14 residues. V shed 4 bases and J 6 bases; nucleotides not matched to a gene: 9. The germline gives CDR1 LGHDT, CDR2 YNNKEL (reference sequence). This CDR3 is CASSRLDRAGEQYF. CDR3 in DNA: TGTGCCAGCAGCCGTCTAGACAGGGCTGGCGAGCAGTACTTC.

This clonotype was detected ten times or more. The chain couples TRBV11-1 to TRBJ2-1; 8 bases agree with TRBD2. With 5 bases clipped from V and 3 bases from J, the junction kept 6 bases outside the gene matches. The CDR3 is 15 amino acids. Germline V gene sequence: CDR1 SGHAT, CDR2 FQDESV (reference sequence). CDR3 sequence: CASSPRGGLYNEQFF. The CDR3 DNA is TGTGCCAGCAGCCCCCGGGGGGGGCTCTACAATGAGCAGTTCTTC. The full variable domain, rest sourced from reference TRBV11-1 and TRBJ2-1, is EAEVAQSPRYKITEKSQAVAFWCDPISGHATLYWYRQILGQGPELLVQFQDESVVDDSQLPKDRFSAERLKGVDSTLKIQPAELGDSAMYLCASSPRGGLYNEQFFGPGTRLTVL.

This clonotype was seen many times. The chain's CDR3 is CASSQTPGTGEQFF. The CDR3 DNA is TGTGCCAGCAGCCAAACCCCCGGTACCGGTGAGCAGTTCTTC. The chain combines TRBV11-1 with TRBJ2-1; no clear D. The germline V and J ends were trimmed by 5 bases and 9 bases, with 17 bases remaining between them. Germline lookup yields CDR1 SGHAT and CDR2 FQDESV (reference sequence). The CDR3 totals 14 residues.

The genes are TRBV29-1 and TRBJ2-5, with TRBD2 as a possible D gene (6 bases). V was cut by 4 bases and J by 4 bases, with 13 bases left in between. Germline V gene sequence: CDR1 SQVTM, CDR2 ANQGSEA. The CDR3 has 13 residues. The CDR3 spells CSVVIGGGETQYF. CDR3 DNA: TGCAGCGTTGTTATCGGGGGAGGAGAGACCCAGTACTTC.

This clonotype was seen many times. The rearrangement joins TRBV13 to TRBJ1-2; unclear D gene. This CDR3 region has 14 residues. V lost 0 bases to trimming and J lost 1 base, with 6 bases between them. Germline values: CDR1 PRHDT, CDR2 FYEKMQ (reference sequence). The CDR3 protein is CASSLGRVNYGYTF. The CDR3 DNA sequence: TGTGCCAGCAGCTTAGGCCGAGTTAACTATGGCTACACCTTC.

There are a few counts of this clonotype. The J gene is TRBJ2-1, the V gene TRBV27; D perhaps matches TRBD1 (5 bases). Trimming left V 4 bases short and J 5 bases short, with 15 bases between. Germline-derived CDR1 and CDR2 are MNHEY and SMNVEV (reference sequence). CDR3 size: 15 residues. CDR3 sequence (DNA): TGTGCCAGCAGTTCATTTGGGGCGATCGACAATGAGCAGTTCTTC. Its protein is CASSSFGAIDNEQFF.

The J gene is TRBJ1-3, the V gene TRBV11-2; D is ambiguous. Germline V CDR1 and CDR2: SGHAT, FQNNGV. This CDR3 has 16 residues. V lost 5 bases, J lost 0 bases, and 14 bases lay in between. The CDR3, as DNA: TGTGCCAGCAGCCGAGACCAGGCGATCTCTGGAAACACCATATATTTT. The encoded protein is CASSRDQAISGNTIYF.

This clonotype occurred many times. CDR3 DNA: TGTGCCAGCAGTTTAATGGGACAGCCCTTCTATGGCTACACCTTC. Its protein product is CASSLMGQPFYGYTF. The chain carries TRBV12-3 or TRBV12-4 and TRBJ1-2, with 7 bases matching TRBD1. With 2 bases clipped from V and 4 bases from J, the junction kept 7 bases outside the gene matches. The CDR3 extends over 15 amino acids.

CDR3 sequence reads: CASSLKTGWRYEQYF. The CDR3 DNA reads as TGTGCCAGCAGTTTAAAGACAGGGTGGCGCTACGAGCAGTACTTC. The chain is built from TRBV28 and TRBJ2-7, with 7 nucleotides matching TRBD1. Germline V gene sequence: CDR1 MDHEN, CDR2 SYDVKM. The CDR3 consists of 15 residues. J was trimmed by 3 bases and V by 2 bases; bases with no gene match: 7.

The V and J genes are TRBV6-1 and TRBJ1-2, with 10 bases that match TRBD1. Trimming took 7 bases from V and 7 from J; bases not matched to a gene: 9. The germline gives CDR1 MNHNS, CDR2 SASEGT. The CDR3 is 14 amino acids. Here the CDR3 DNA reads TGTGCCAGCACGAACGACAGGGGGCTGTTTGGCTACACCTTC. Protein sequence: CASTNDRGLFGYTF.

The chain uses TRBV10-3 and TRBJ1-1; 8 nucleotides match TRBD1. The CDR3 spans 14 residues. Germline trimming cut 7 bases from V and 6 bases from J; bases unmatched to any gene: 10. Germline V lookup: CDR1 ENHRY, CDR2 SYGVKD. CDR3 protein: CAINGDRIDAEAFF. CDR3 in DNA: TGTGCCATCAACGGGGACAGGATTGACGCTGAAGCTTTCTTT.

This clonotype was counted a single time. The rearrangement uses TRBV12-3 or TRBV12-4 and TRBJ2-7; the match to TRBD1 covers 10 bases. The CDR3 extends over 12 amino acids. Trimming took 10 bases from V and 2 from J; bases not matched to a gene: 2. The CDR3: CATGTGAYEQYF. DNA for the CDR3: TGTGCCACCGGGACAGGGGCCTACGAGCAGTACTTC.

This clonotype showed up many times. The genes are TRBV2 and TRBJ1-2; D might be TRBD1 (5 bases). The V gene lost 3 bases and the J gene lost 5 bases, with 7 bases spanning the gap. The germline V gene has CDR1 SNHLY and CDR2 FYNNEI. The CDR3 is 12 amino acids. The CDR3 DNA follows: TGTGCCAGCAGTGACAGGGATTATGGCTACACCTTC. This translates into CASSDRDYGYTF.

This clonotype was counted a few times. The CDR3 region is CASSNRGGEGTDTQYF. In DNA form, the CDR3 reads TGTGCCAGCAGCAACCGCGGAGGGGAGGGCACAGATACGCAGTATTTT. The chain has TRBV9 and TRBJ2-3, with D maybe TRBD2 (6 bases). Germline-derived CDR1 and CDR2 are SGDLS and YYNGEE. The germline V and J ends were trimmed by 4 bases and 1 base, with 16 bases remaining between them. The CDR3 has 16 amino acids.

This clonotype was counted at least ten times. V is TRBV7-2 and J is TRBJ1-4; possibly TRBD1 for D (5 bases). This CDR3 spans 19 amino acids. Looked up from germline, CDR1 is SGHTA and CDR2 is FQGNSA. Trimming shortened V by 5 bases and J by 0 bases, and 22 bases separated the two germline ends. The CDR3 nucleotides are TGTGCCAGCAGCGTCGGCCGGCCAGGGACGGGAACAACTAATGAAAAACTGTTTTTT. Its protein product is CASSVGRPGTGTTNEKLFF.

This clonotype was seen more than once but under ten times. V is TRBV13 and J is TRBJ2-7; 12 bases are a match to TRBD2. There are 15 residues in the CDR3. Looked up from germline, CDR1 is PRHDT and CDR2 is FYEKMQ (reference sequence). Trimming removed 5 bases from V and 6 bases from J; junction bases left unmatched: 8. For the CDR3, the DNA is TGTGCCAGCAGCCTTCCTAGCGGGGGGGCCCGCGAGCAGTACTTC. Its protein product is CASSLPSGGAREQYF.

A few counts support this clonotype. This chain links TRBV11-2 with TRBJ2-4; D may be TRBD1 or TRBD2 (7 bases each). This CDR3 has 15 amino acids. V gave up 0 bases and J gave up 6 bases, with 12 bases separating them. Germline V CDR1 and CDR2: SGHAT, FQNNGV. CDR3 nucleotides: TGTGCCAGCAGCTTAGATGCAGGGGGGGGAAACATTCAGTACTTC. Protein sequence: CASSLDAGGGNIQYF.

As concerns this clonotype: A much larger clonotype is one base distant, so this may be a read error. The V and J genes are TRBV12-3 or TRBV12-4 and TRBJ2-3, with D tentatively TRBD1 (5 bases). There are 15 residues in the CDR3. Trimming stripped 2 bases from V and 4 bases from J, with 13 bases between. The CDR3 sequence is CASSLLGAPADTQYF. The CDR3 DNA reads TGTGCCAGCAGTTTATTAGGGGCCCCCGCAGATACGCAGTATTTT.

This chain joins TRBV7-6 and TRBJ1-5, with D unresolved. CDR3 length equals 14 residues. The germline gives CDR1 SGHVS, CDR2 FNYEAQ. Trimming left V 4 bases short and J 5 bases short, with 12 bases between. Here the CDR3 reads CASSSTGADQPQHF. CDR3 coding DNA: TGTGCCAGCAGCTCAACGGGAGCGGATCAGCCCCAGCATTTT.

This clonotype was recorded a few times. The junction does not match germline at one end; this may be a read error. This chain joins TRBV10-3 and TRBJ2-1, with D unresolved. This CDR3 comprises 11 residues. Germline values: CDR1 ENHRY, CDR2 SYGVKD. CDR3 loop: CTISGNDEQFF. The CDR3 coding sequence is TGTACCATCAGTGGCAACGATGAGCAGTTCTTC.